This section outlines one TCR beta chain sequence together with its context. These data come from a study of shared clonotypes between healthy human individuals. The overall study: Three plates each covered CD4 naive and memory; CD8 naive two, CD8 memory one.

Looked up from germline, CDR1 is KGHSH and CDR2 is LQKENI. CDR3 length equals 17 residues. The ends lost 5 bases at V and 0 bases at J; junction bases unmatched: 7. Clones were read by immunoSEQ multiplex PCR, and TCRdb kept only the in-frame ones, dropping some. The repertoire includes approximately 1,000,000 clones, about four fifths of them detected once, and around 0.47% sits in the top ten. This sequence joins TRBV18 and TRBJ1-3, with 10 positions matching TRBD1. This clonotype was sampled from a man aged 18 to 35 in good health. Some clones in this sample may be carry-over from other donors' samples. Sequences were obtained from memory CD4+ T cells from PBMCs. Subset denoted: CD45RA-negative fraction. This chain's CDR3 is CASSSPTGGSSGNTIYF. DNA of the CDR3: TGTGCCAGCTCATCGCCGACAGGGGGCAGCTCTGGAAACACCATATATTTT.